This TCR beta chain was documented in a study of early T cells in non-severe SARS-CoV-2 infection. Between the trimmed V and J ends, which lost 6 bases and 11 bases, there was a span of 10 bases. CDR1 and CDR2 from the germline V gene are MGHDK and SYGVNS. The CDR3 length is 10 residues. One entry per CDR3 protein results from TCRdb running MiXCR on the 5' RACE reads. The sample contains approximately 71,000 distinct CDR3 sequences, about 13% of which appear only once. The V call is TRBV25-1, the J call TRBJ1-1; the D is unclear. The clonotype was recovered from an adult who was a healthcare worker with PCR-confirmed SARS-CoV-2 infection or an uninfected control (not recorded which). The sample consisted of whole blood. For the CDR3, the DNA is TGTGCCAGCAGGGGGAATTGGGCTTTCTTT. Translating it yields CASRGNWAFF.